Sequencing of this TCR beta chain was carried out in a study of blood T cell repertoires in COVID-19. In the study overall: Spain, Italy and the United States supplied samples that represented acute and convalescent COVID-19.

Trimming stripped 2 bases from V and 5 bases from J, with 9 bases between. Germline lookup yields CDR1 SGHDN and CDR2 FVKESK. This CDR3 is 14 amino acids long. The authors' processing: By means of reference gene primer amplification, nucleated cell counts were estimated. Measured with immunoSEQ multiplex PCR; TCRdb has only the in-frame clones, and not every one. Clonal size and the V and J genes are those of that table, whereas D and trimming came from the DNA. Among over 600,000 clones listed, about nine tenths were seen once. The chain couples TRBV14 to TRBJ1-4; no reliable D call. Sequencing was performed on peripheral blood. This sequence was found in a woman between 18 and 29 years old with acute or convalescent COVID-19. Here the CDR3 DNA reads TGTGCCAGCAGCCAACTGGCCGGGAATGAAAAACTGTTTTTT. It translates to CASSQLAGNEKLFF.